What follows are 27 T cell receptor beta chains derived from one specimen sequenced in a study of cytomegalovirus exposure and HLA in healthy donors. The PCR used 60 Vbeta and 13 Jbeta primers. Sequenced by immunoSEQ multiplex PCR; TCRdb stores in-frame clones only, minus some. The repertoire consists of about 110,000 clones, with 77% occurring once and the leading ten covering approximately 4.2%. What was sequenced was PBMCs. The receptors stem from a male donor in good health and CMV-seronegative.

V is TRBV7-9 and J is TRBJ1-1; possible D gene TRBD1, 5 bases. V lost 5 bases and J 2 bases, leaving 15 bases between the germline ends. Germline assignment: CDR1 SEHNR and CDR2 FQNEAQ (reference sequence). The CDR3 sequence is 15 residues long. The CDR3 DNA is TGTGCCAGCAGCCCATTCAGGGCCGAAAACACTGAAGCTTTCTTT. It codes for CASSPFRAENTEAFF.

The chain joins TRBV5-1 to TRBJ2-7; 11 positions agree with TRBD2. Germline CDR1 and CDR2: SGHRS and YFSETQ. V shed 4 bases, J shed 4 bases, and the junction held 10 bases outside the gene matches. CDR3 length equals 16 residues. The CDR3 nucleotides read TGCGCCAGCAGCGGGCCTGGGACTAGCGGCCGATACGAGCAGTACTTC. Its translation is CASSGPGTSGRYEQYF.

As regards this clone: This sample also contains other DNA sequences that code for the same CDR3. The J gene is TRBJ1-2, the V gene TRBV9, with TRBD1 identical over 7 bases. The CDR3 is 15 residues long. V lost 4 bases, J lost 4 bases, and 10 bases stayed unmatched. CDR1 and CDR2 (germline): SGDLS, YYNGEE. CDR3 amino acids: CASSNRDSYVYGYTF. The CDR3 bases are TGTGCCAGCAGCAACCGGGACAGCTACGTCTATGGCTACACCTTC. Drawing the rest from reference TRBV9 and TRBJ1-2, the complete variable domain is DSGVTQTPKHLITATGQRVTLRCSPRSGDLSVYWYQQSLDQGLQFLIQYYNGEERAKGNILERFSAQQFPDLHSELNLSSLELGDSALYFCASSNRDSYVYGYTFGSGTRLTVV.

This rearrangement joins TRBV5-6 to TRBJ1-2; 7 nucleotides align to TRBD1. Unmatched junction bases numbered 11, after V lost 3 bases and J lost 3 bases. CDR3 size: 16 residues. Germline CDR1 is SGHDT and CDR2 is YYEEEE. This CDR3 is CASSSSGQRVYYGYTF. CDR3 DNA sequence: TGTGCCAGCAGCTCCTCGGGACAGCGAGTTTACTATGGCTACACCTTC. The variable domain in full, with the rest retrieved from reference TRBV5-6 and TRBJ1-2, is DAGVTQSPTHLIKTRGQQVTLRCSPKSGHDTVSWYQQALGQGPQFIFQYYEEEERQRGNFPDRFSGHQFPNYSSELNVNALLLGDSALYLCASSSSGQRVYYGYTFGSGTRLTVV.

The chain employs TRBV10-3 and TRBJ1-2; TRBD1 aligns across 10 bases. CDR3 length: 14 residues. Germline CDR1 and CDR2: ENHRY and SYGVKD. V lost 6 bases to trimming and J lost 5 bases; unmatched junction nucleotides: 6. CDR3 loop: CAIRNGQGDYGYTF. As DNA, the CDR3 is TGTGCCATCAGGAACGGACAGGGGGATTATGGCTACACCTTC.

The V gene is TRBV2, the J gene TRBJ2-5; 7 bases map to TRBD1. V trimming: 3 bases; J trimming: 4 bases; junction bases outside the gene matches: 11. This CDR3 region has 16 residues. From germline, CDR1 is SNHLY and CDR2 FYNNEI. CDR3 region: CASSEAAGGILETQYF. CDR3 in DNA: TGTGCCAGCAGTGAGGCGGCAGGGGGTATACTAGAGACCCAGTACTTC.

This clone was counted a few times. The chain employs TRBV9 and TRBJ2-2; 7 bases agree with TRBD2. V lost 2 bases to trimming and J lost 5 bases; unmatched junction nucleotides: 6. This CDR3 has 15 residues. Germline CDR1 reads SGDLS; CDR2 reads YYNGEE. CDR3 in amino acids: CASSVGRAGTGELFF. CDR3 nucleotide sequence: TGTGCCAGCAGCGTGGGGAGGGCGGGGACCGGGGAGCTGTTTTTT.

The chain combines TRBV11-2 with TRBJ2-1; D possibly corresponds to TRBD2 (6 bases). V was trimmed by 6 bases and J by 6 bases, leaving 12 bases between them. This CDR3 has 13 residues. Per germline, CDR1 SGHAT and CDR2 FQNNGV. Written as DNA, the CDR3 is TGTGCCAGCAGAGCTTTGGGGGGCAATGAGCAGTTCTTC. Its translation: CASRALGGNEQFF. The entire variable domain, with the rest obtained from reference TRBV11-2 and TRBJ2-1, is as follows: EAGVAQSPRYKIIEKRQSVAFWCNPISGHATLYWYQQILGQGPKLLIQFQNNGVVDDSQLPKDRFSAERLKGVDSTLKIQPAKLEDSAVYLCASRALGGNEQFFGPGTRLTVL.

The rearrangement uses TRBV5-1 and TRBJ2-7; 10 positions agree with TRBD2. The CDR3 is 20 residues long. Trimming at V came to 2 bases and at J to 4 bases, leaving 21 bases not matched to a gene. The germline V gene has CDR1 SGHRS and CDR2 YFSETQ. The CDR3 here is CASSFERVSGRIGAPYEQYF. The CDR3 DNA follows: TGCGCCAGCAGCTTTGAGAGGGTTAGCGGGAGGATAGGGGCACCTTACGAGCAGTACTTC.

V is TRBV4-1 and J is TRBJ1-2, with a tentative D call TRBD1 (6 bases). Trimming took off 6 bases at V and 7 bases at J, with 15 bases between the two ends. Per germline, CDR1 MGHRA and CDR2 YSYEKL. This CDR3 contains 13 residues. The CDR3 DNA reads TGCGCCAGCAGAGAAACAGGGAATCCTGGCTACACCTTC. Translating gives CASRETGNPGYTF.

V gene TRBV5-1 combines with J gene TRBJ1-1; D call uncertain. The CDR3 runs 15 residues. V shed 0 bases and J shed 0 bases, with 9 bases lying between them. CDR1 is SGHRS and CDR2 is YFSETQ in the germline V gene. For the CDR3, the DNA is TGCGCCAGCAGCTTGGCCGGGGAGATGAACACTGAAGCTTTCTTT. Protein: CASSLAGEMNTEAFF.

J is TRBJ2-1 and V is TRBV19; the match to TRBD2 covers 8 bases. The CDR3 totals 14 residues. Germline lookup yields CDR1 LNHDA and CDR2 SQIVND (reference sequence). The V and J ends lost 7 bases and 2 bases, in that order; junction bases with no gene match: 4. CDR3 region: CASMHGRAYNEQFF. The CDR3 DNA reads as TGTGCCAGTATGCACGGGAGGGCCTACAATGAGCAGTTCTTC.

The chain carries TRBV7-2 and TRBJ2-7; 10 nucleotides align to TRBD2. Germline CDR1 SGHTA, CDR2 FQGNSA. This CDR3 has 16 amino acids. J gave up 1 base and V 5 bases, and 8 bases lay outside the gene matches. CDR3 in DNA: TGTGCCAGCAGCCCCCCAACTAGCGGGGCTTCCTACGAGCAGTACTTC. The encoded protein is CASSPPTSGASYEQYF.

The chain combines TRBV19 with TRBJ2-3; weak D call: TRBD1 (6 bases). Germline loops: CDR1 LNHDA, CDR2 SQIVND (reference sequence). Trimming pared 6 bases from V and 6 bases from J, leaving 19 bases between. The CDR3 consists of 15 residues. The CDR3 sequence is CASRPRGTAGDTQYF. The CDR3 DNA is TGTGCCAGTAGACCTAGGGGGACCGCAGGGGATACGCAGTATTTT. The full variable domain, with the rest looked up from reference TRBV19 and TRBJ2-3, is DGGITQSPKYLFRKEGQNVTLSCEQNLNHDAMYWYRQDPGQGLRLIYYSQIVNDFQKGDIAEGYSVSREKKESFPLTVTSAQKNPTAFYLCASRPRGTAGDTQYFGPGTRLTVL.

The V gene is TRBV19, the J gene TRBJ2-3, with TRBD2 matching over 8 bases. The CDR3 has 12 amino acids. The junction had 2 bases not matched to a gene; V was cut back by 8 bases and J by 4 bases. The germline V gene encodes CDR1 LNHDA and CDR2 SQIVND (reference sequence). CDR3 DNA sequence: TGTGCCAGTGCAGCGGGGGCAGATACGCAGTATTTT. This encodes CASAAGADTQYF.

The gene calls are TRBV10-3 and TRBJ2-7; D is undetermined. The CDR3 runs 16 residues. Germline V gives CDR1 ENHRY, CDR2 SYGVKD. V was shortened by 0 bases and J by 3 bases, with 15 bases between the two germline ends. This CDR3 reads CAISESRVGTVYEQYF. CDR3 in DNA: TGTGCCATCAGTGAGTCTCGGGTCGGAACTGTCTACGAGCAGTACTTC.

The chain links TRBV29-1 to TRBJ2-2; the match to TRBD1 covers 7 bases. V shed 4 bases, J shed 4 bases, and the junction held 9 bases outside the gene matches. The CDR3 sequence is 15 residues long. The germline gives CDR1 SQVTM, CDR2 ANQGSEA. The CDR3 region is CSVVGGRGTTGELFF. The CDR3 DNA reads as TGCAGCGTTGTAGGGGGCAGGGGGACCACCGGGGAGCTGTTTTTT.

The chain is built from TRBV5-4 and TRBJ1-2; a weak D match, TRBD1 (5 bases). Trimming took off 4 bases at V and 8 bases at J, with 15 bases between the two ends. Per germline, CDR1 SGHNT and CDR2 YYREEE (reference sequence). There are 13 residues in the CDR3. This CDR3 reads CASSNPVGEGYTF. Here the CDR3 DNA reads TGTGCCAGCAGCAACCCGGTAGGGGAAGGCTACACCTTC.

The chain employs TRBV7-6 and TRBJ1-1; D possibly corresponds to TRBD1 (5 bases). This CDR3 has 17 residues. With 0 bases removed from V and 1 base from J, the gap between germline ends came to 15 bases. Looked up from germline, CDR1 is SGHVS and CDR2 is FNYEAQ. This chain's CDR3 is CASSLARKGPGNTEAFF. The CDR3 DNA reads TGTGCCAGCAGCTTAGCACGGAAGGGGCCGGGGAACACTGAAGCTTTCTTT.

This clone was recorded once. The chain is built from TRBV21-1 and TRBJ2-1; TRBD1 is the table's D call and was not checked against the DNA. TRBV21-1 is a listed pseudogene. CDR3 size: 14 residues. The DNA of the CDR3 is TGTGCCAGCAGCTTACAGGGGACGTGCAATGAGCAGTTCTTC. Translating it yields CASSLQGTCNEQFF.

This clone was recorded a few times. The chain recombines TRBV5-4 with TRBJ2-3; D perhaps matches TRBD2 (5 bases). Germline loops: CDR1 SGHNT, CDR2 YYREEE (reference sequence). The CDR3 runs to 15 residues. Trimming removed 4 bases from V and 0 bases from J, with 12 bases in between. The chain's CDR3 is CASSREAASTDTQYF. CDR3 DNA sequence: TGTGCCAGCAGCCGAGAAGCGGCTAGCACAGATACGCAGTATTTT.

This clone has only one observation. V usage is TRBV7-2 and J usage is TRBJ1-2; 7 bases match TRBD1. CDR3 length: 12 amino acids. Germline lookup yields CDR1 SGHTA and CDR2 FQGNSA. The ends lost 5 bases at V and 5 bases at J; junction bases unmatched: 2. In nucleotides, the CDR3 is TGTGCCAGCAGCCTACAGGGGTATGGCTACACCTTC. Its protein product is CASSLQGYGYTF.

This clone showed up just once. This rearrangement joins TRBV29-1 to TRBJ1-1, with D tentatively TRBD1 (5 bases). Looked up from germline, CDR1 is SQVTM and CDR2 is ANQGSEA. The CDR3 runs 10 residues. The V end was cut by 2 bases, the J end by 8 bases, with 6 bases between. CDR3 in amino acids: CSVERGEAFF. The CDR3 nucleotides read TGCAGCGTTGAAAGGGGCGAAGCTTTCTTT.

The V gene is TRBV6-5, the J gene TRBJ1-4; D is possibly TRBD1 (6 bases). CDR1 is MNHEY, CDR2 SVGAGI, per germline. V gave up 8 bases and J gave up 4 bases, with 17 bases separating them. The CDR3 is 15 amino acids. CDR3 DNA sequence: TGTGCCAGCTCCTTAGCGGGGGCTGATAATGAAAAACTGTTTTTT. Protein product: CASSLAGADNEKLFF.

The sample holds a few counts of this clone. The chain is built from TRBV29-1 and TRBJ2-7, with a possible D match to TRBD2 (6 bases). The CDR3 runs to 13 residues. Looked up from germline, CDR1 is SQVTM and CDR2 is ANQGSEA. The V end was cut by 4 bases, the J end by 4 bases, with 14 bases between. In nucleotides, the CDR3 is TGCAGCGTTGTCGGGGGTGGGAAGTACGAGCAGTACTTC. Amino acid sequence: CSVVGGGKYEQYF.

The rearrangement joins TRBV5-1 to TRBJ1-1; 9 bases map to TRBD1. V dropped 4 bases and J dropped 7; count of bases not matched to a gene: 8. CDR3 length equals 14 residues. CDR1 is SGHRS, CDR2 YFSETQ, per germline. The CDR3 protein is CASSPRTGEGEAFF. The CDR3 DNA reads TGCGCCAGCAGCCCCCGGACAGGGGAGGGTGAAGCTTTCTTT.

This clone was found a few times. The chain has TRBV28 and TRBJ2-2; a weak D match, TRBD2 (5 bases). The CDR3 has 14 residues. Trimming took 1 base from V and 7 from J, leaving 10 bases between them. Looked up from germline, CDR1 is MDHEN and CDR2 is SYDVKM. The DNA for the CDR3 is TGTGCCAGCAGTTTATCCGACGGGATCGGGGAGCTGTTTTTT. It translates to CASSLSDGIGELFF. Full variable domain (rest looked up from reference TRBV28 and TRBJ2-2): DVKVTQSSRYLVKRTGEKVFLECVQDMDHENMFWYRQDPGLGLRLIYFSYDVKMKEKGDIPEGYSVSREKKERFSLILESASTNQTSMYLCASSLSDGIGELFFGEGSRLTVL.